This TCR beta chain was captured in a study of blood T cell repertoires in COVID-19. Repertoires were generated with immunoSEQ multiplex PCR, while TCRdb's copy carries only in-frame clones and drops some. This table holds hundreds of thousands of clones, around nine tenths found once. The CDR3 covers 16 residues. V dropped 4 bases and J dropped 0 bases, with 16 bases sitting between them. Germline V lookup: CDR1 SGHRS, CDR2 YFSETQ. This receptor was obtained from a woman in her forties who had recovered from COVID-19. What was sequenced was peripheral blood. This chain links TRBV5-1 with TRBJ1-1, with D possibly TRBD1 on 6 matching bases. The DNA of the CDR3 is TGCGCCAGCAGCCCCGCAAGGACAGCCATGAACACTGAAGCTTTCTTT. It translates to CASSPARTAMNTEAFF.